The clone carrying this T cell receptor beta chain was seen more than once but under ten times. Trimming shortened V by 7 bases and J by 5 bases, and 13 bases separated the two germline ends. The CDR3 is made up of 13 amino acids. Germline V gene data show CDR1 as MNHNY and CDR2 as SVGAGI (reference sequence). The data derive from a study of T-cell reconstitution after alpha-beta-depleted transplantation in children. TCRbeta library preparation incorporated unique molecular identifiers. TCRdb re-analysed the PCR reads in MiXCR, keeping a single row per CDR3 protein. The sample lists some 500,000 distinct CDR3 sequences, about 17% occurring once.

The rearrangement joins TRBV6-6 to TRBJ2-3, with D possibly TRBD2 on 5 matching bases. Sequencing used PBMCs from the stem cell graft donor, obtained from the stem cell graft. The sequence derives from a human donor who donated a stem cell graft to a child with acute lymphoblastic leukemia. The CDR3 spells CASNDYPVDTQYF. CDR3 coding DNA: TGTGCCAGCAATGACTATCCTGTAGATACGCAGTATTTT.